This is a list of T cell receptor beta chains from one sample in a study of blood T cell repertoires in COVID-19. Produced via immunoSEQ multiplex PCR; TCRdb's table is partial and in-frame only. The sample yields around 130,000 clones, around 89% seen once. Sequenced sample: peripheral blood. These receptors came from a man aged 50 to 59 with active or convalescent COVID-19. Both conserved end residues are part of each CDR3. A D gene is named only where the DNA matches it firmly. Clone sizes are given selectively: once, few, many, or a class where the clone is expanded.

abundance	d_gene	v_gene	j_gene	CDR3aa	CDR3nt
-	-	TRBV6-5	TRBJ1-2	CASSPDERSRGYTF	TGTGCCAGCAGTCCCGACGAGCGTTCGCGTGGCTACACCTTC
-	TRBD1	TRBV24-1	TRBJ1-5	CATSGSGTGVSGNQPQHF	TGTGCCACCAGTGGTTCCGGGACAGGGGTCTCTGGCAATCAGCCCCAGCATTTT
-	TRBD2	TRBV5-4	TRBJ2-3	CASRREGHADTQYF	TGTGCCAGCAGACGGGAGGGCCACGCAGATACGCAGTATTTT
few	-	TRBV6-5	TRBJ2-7	CASSYQRTSYEQYF	TGTGCCAGCAGTTACCAGCGAACCTCCTACGAGCAGTACTTC
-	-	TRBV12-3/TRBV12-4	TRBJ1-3	CASSEQNTIYF	TGTGCCAGCAGCGAACAAAACACCATATATTTT
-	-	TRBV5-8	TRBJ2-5	CASSLVVVWAGQETQYF	TGTGCCAGCAGCTTGGTAGTAGTTTGGGCAGGTCAAGAGACCCAGTACTTC
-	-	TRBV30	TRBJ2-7	CAWSLGSEQYF	TGTGCCTGGAGTTTAGGGAGCGAGCAGTACTTC
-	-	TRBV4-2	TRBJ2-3	CASSQVGTGEDTQYF	TGTGCCAGCAGCCAAGTGGGCACAGGAGAAGATACGCAGTATTTT
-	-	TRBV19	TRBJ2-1	CASSITGRVNEQFF	TGTGCCAGTAGTATCACTGGCAGGGTTAATGAGCAGTTCTTC
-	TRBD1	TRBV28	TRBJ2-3	CASSSRDRAPLAQYF	TGTGCCAGCAGTTCCCGGGACAGGGCGCCACTCGCGCAGTATTTT
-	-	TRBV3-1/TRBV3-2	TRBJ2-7	CASSQVVGRGEQYF	TGTGCCAGCAGCCAAGTTGTGGGCAGGGGCGAGCAGTACTTC
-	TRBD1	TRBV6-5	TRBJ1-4	CASRGGTDNEKLFF	TGTGCCAGCCGAGGAGGGACAGATAATGAAAAACTGTTTTTT